This TCR beta chain was sequenced for a study of blood T cell repertoires in COVID-19. This table comes from immunoSEQ multiplex PCR, and its TCRdb copy is limited to in-frame clones, with some not included. In the table there are under 200,000 clones, roughly 75% of which are singletons. Trimming took 7 bases from V and 4 from J, leaving 13 bases between them. CDR1 and CDR2 (germline): SEHNR, FQNEAQ (reference sequence). This CDR3 region has 13 residues. The receptor was derived from a man aged 65-85 years with active or convalescent COVID-19. The chain links TRBV7-9 to TRBJ1-2; weak D call: TRBD1 (6 bases). The sequencing input was peripheral blood. CDR3 DNA: TGTGCCAGCACCTCTACAGGGACCTATGGCTACACCTTC. Encoded protein: CASTSTGTYGYTF.